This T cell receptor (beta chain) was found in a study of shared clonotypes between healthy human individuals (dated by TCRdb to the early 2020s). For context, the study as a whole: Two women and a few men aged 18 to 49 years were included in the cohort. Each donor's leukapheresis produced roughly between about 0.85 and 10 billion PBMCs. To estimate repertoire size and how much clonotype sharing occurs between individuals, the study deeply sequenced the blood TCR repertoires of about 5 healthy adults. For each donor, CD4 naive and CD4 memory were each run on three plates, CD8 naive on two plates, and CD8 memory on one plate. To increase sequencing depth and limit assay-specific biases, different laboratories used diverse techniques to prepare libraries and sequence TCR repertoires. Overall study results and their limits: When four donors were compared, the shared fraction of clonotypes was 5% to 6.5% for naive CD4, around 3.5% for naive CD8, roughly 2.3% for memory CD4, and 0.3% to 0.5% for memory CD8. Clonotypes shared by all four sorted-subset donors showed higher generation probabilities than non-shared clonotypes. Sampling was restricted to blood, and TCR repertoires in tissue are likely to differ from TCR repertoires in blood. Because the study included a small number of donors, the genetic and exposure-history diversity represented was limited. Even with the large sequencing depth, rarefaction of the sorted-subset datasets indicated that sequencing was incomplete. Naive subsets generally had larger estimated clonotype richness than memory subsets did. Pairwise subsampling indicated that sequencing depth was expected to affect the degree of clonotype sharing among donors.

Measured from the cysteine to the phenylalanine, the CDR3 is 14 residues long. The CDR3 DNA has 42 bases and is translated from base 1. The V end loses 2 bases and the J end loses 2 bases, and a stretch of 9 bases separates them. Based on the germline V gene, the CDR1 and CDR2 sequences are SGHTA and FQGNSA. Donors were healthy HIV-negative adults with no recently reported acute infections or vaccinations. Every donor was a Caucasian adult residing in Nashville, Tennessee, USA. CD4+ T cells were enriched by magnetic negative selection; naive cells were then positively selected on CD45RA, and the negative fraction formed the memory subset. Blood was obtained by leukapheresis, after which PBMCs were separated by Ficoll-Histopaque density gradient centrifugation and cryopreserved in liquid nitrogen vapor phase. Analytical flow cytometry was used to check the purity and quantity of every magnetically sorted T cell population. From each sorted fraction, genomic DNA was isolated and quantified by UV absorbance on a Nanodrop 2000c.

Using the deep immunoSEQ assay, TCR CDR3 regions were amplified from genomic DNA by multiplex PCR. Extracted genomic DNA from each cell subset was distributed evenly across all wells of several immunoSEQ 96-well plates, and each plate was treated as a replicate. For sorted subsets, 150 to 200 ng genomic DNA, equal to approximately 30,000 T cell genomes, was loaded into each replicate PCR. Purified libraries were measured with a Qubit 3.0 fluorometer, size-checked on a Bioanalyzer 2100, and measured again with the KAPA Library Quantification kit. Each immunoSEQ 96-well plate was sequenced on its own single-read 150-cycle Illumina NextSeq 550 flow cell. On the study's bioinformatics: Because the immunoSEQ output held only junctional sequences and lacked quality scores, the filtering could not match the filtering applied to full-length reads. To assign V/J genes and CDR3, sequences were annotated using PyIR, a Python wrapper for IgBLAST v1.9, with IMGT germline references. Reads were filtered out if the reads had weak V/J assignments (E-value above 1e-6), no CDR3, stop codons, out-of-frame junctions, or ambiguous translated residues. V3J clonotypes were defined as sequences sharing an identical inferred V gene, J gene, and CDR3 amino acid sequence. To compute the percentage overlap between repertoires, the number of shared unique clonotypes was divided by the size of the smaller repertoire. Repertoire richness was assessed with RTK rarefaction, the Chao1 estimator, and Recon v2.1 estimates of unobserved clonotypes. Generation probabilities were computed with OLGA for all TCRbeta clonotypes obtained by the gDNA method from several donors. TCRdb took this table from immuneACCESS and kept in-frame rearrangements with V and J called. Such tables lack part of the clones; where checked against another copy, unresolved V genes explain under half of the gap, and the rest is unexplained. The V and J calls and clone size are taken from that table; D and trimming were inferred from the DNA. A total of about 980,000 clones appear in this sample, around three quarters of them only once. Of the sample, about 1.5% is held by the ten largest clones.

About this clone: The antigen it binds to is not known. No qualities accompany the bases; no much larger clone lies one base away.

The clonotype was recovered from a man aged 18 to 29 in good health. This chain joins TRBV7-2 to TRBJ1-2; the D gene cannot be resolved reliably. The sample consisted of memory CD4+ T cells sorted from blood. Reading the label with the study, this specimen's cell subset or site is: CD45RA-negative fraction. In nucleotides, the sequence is TGTGCCAGCAGCTTAAGGATAGTCAACTATGGCTACACCTTC. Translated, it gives CASSLRIVNYGYTF. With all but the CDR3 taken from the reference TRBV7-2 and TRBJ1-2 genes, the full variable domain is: GAGVSQSPSNKVTEKGKDVELRCDPISGHTALYWYRQSLGQGLEFLIYFQGNSAPDKSGLPSDRFSAERTGGSVSTLTIQRTQQEDSAVYLCASSLRIVNYGYTFGSGTRLTVV.